One T cell receptor beta chain is described in this entry. No antigen is known for it. The sample originates from a study of cytomegalovirus exposure and HLA in healthy donors. Germline V gene sequence: CDR1 SQVTM, CDR2 ANQGSEA. The CDR3 extends over 13 amino acids. The PCR had 60 Vbeta and 13 Jbeta primers. Some clones are missing from TCRdb's copy, which holds only in-frame ones; the method was immunoSEQ multiplex PCR. This repertoire comprises 150,000 to 200,000 clones; its ten largest clones make up about 0.8%. Study-wide findings and caveats: A later analysis linked a missense DCLRE1C variant to TCR beta V- and J-gene trimming.

The sample taken for sequencing was PBMCs. The chain has TRBV29-1 and TRBJ1-2, with 10 positions matching TRBD1. The receptor's source is a woman aged 18-29 years in good health and CMV-seropositive. The CDR3 region is CRVPDRGYYGYTF. CDR3 in DNA: TGCAGGGTTCCGGACAGGGGGTACTATGGCTACACCTTC. Complete variable domain (other parts from reference TRBV29-1 and TRBJ1-2): SAVISQKPSRDICQRGTSLTIQCQVDSQVTMMFWYRQQPGQSLTLIATANQGSEATYESGFVIDKFPISRPNLTFSTLTVSNMSPEDSSIYLCRVPDRGYYGYTFGSGTRLTVV.